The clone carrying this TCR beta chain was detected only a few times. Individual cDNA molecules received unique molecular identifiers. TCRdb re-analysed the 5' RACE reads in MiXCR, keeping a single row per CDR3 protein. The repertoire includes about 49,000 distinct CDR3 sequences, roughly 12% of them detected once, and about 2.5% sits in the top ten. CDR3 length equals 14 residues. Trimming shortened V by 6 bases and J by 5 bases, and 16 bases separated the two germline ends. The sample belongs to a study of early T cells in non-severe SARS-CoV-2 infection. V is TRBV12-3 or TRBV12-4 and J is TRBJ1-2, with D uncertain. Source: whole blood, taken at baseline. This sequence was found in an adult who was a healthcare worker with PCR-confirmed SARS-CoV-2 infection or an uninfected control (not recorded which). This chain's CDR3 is CASSGGGRAYGYTF. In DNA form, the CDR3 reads TGTGCCAGCAGCGGCGGTGGGCGGGCTTATGGCTACACCTTC.